Below are 6 T cell receptor beta chains sequenced from a single sample in a study of cytomegalovirus exposure and HLA in healthy donors. 60 Vbeta and 13 Jbeta primers were used in PCR. The method was immunoSEQ multiplex PCR; TCRdb's version includes in-frame clones alone and lacks a portion of them. The sample yields some 200,000 clones, just over 75% seen once. Sequencing was performed on PBMCs. The receptors originated from a woman aged 60-75 years in good health and CMV-seropositive.

This rearrangement joins TRBV14 to TRBJ2-1, with 7 bases that match TRBD2. Germline CDR1 SGHDN, CDR2 FVKESK. Trimming took 0 bases from V and 3 from J; bases not matched to a gene: 8. The CDR3 length is 17 residues. The CDR3 sequence: CASSQEIVAGLYNEQFF. The CDR3 nucleotides are TGTGCCAGCAGCCAAGAAATAGTAGCGGGCCTCTACAATGAGCAGTTCTTC.

The chain couples TRBV7-8 to TRBJ2-2; TRBD2 agrees at 9 bases. The CDR3 spans 17 residues. After removal of 1 base from V and 7 bases from J, the junction contained 10 bases not matched to a gene. Germline CDR1 SGHVS, CDR2 FQNEAQ. The CDR3 coding sequence is TGTGCCAGCAGCTTAGGAGGAGGCGGGGGGGCGTTCGGGGAGCTGTTTTTT. Protein sequence: CASSLGGGGGAFGELFF.

This chain connects TRBV7-2 to TRBJ2-2; 7 bases align to TRBD2. Germline loops: CDR1 SGHTA, CDR2 FQGNSA. Trimming at V came to 5 bases and at J to 4 bases, leaving 4 bases not matched to a gene. This CDR3 is 14 amino acids long. The CDR3 is CASSRDYATGELFF. CDR3 bases: TGTGCCAGCAGCCGGGACTATGCCACCGGGGAGCTGTTTTTT.

The chain links TRBV5-4 to TRBJ2-5, with TRBD2 matching over 11 bases. CDR3 size: 15 residues. V shed 4 bases, J shed 1 base, and the junction held 3 bases outside the gene matches. Germline CDR1 reads SGHNT; CDR2 reads YYREEE (reference sequence). CDR3 in amino acids: CASSRGTSGQETQYF. The CDR3 DNA follows: TGTGCCAGCAGCCGGGGGACTAGCGGCCAAGAGACCCAGTACTTC.

J is TRBJ1-3 and V is TRBV10-1, with a tentative D call TRBD1 (5 bases). V lost 6 bases and J lost 0, with 12 bases in between. CDR1 WNHNN and CDR2 SYGVQD come from the germline V gene (reference sequence). This CDR3 spans 15 amino acids. The chain's CDR3 is CASRKTDHSGNTIYF. The CDR3, as DNA: TGCGCCAGCAGGAAGACAGACCACTCTGGAAACACCATATATTTT.

This chain uses TRBV5-6 with TRBJ2-6; D is unresolved. Trimming cost V 1 base and J 10 bases, with 9 bases left between them. Germline CDR1 SGHDT, CDR2 YYEEEE. The CDR3 runs 13 residues. CDR3 coding DNA: TGTGCCAGCAGCTTGAGCCAGGTTAACGTCCTGACTTTC. This gives the protein CASSLSQVNVLTF.